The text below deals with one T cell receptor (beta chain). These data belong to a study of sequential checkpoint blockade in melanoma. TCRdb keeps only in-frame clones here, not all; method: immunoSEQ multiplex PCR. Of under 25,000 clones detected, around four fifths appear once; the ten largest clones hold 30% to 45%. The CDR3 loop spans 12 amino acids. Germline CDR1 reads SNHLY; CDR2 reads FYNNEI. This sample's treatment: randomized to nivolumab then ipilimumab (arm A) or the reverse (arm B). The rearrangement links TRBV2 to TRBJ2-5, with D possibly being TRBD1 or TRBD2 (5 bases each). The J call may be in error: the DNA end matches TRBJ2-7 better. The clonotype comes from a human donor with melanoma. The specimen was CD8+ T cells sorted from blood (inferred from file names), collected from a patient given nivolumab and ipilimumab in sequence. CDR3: CASLGDSYEQYF. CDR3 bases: TGTGCCAGCCTGGGGGACTCCTACGAGCAGTACTTC.